What follows are 21 T cell receptor beta chains derived from one specimen sequenced in a study of blood T cell repertoires in COVID-19. Assay: immunoSEQ multiplex PCR; the TCRdb copy retains only in-frame clones and omits some. Found here are 190,000 or so clones, 87% of them singletons; the top ten hold roughly 0.9%. Input material: peripheral blood. The receptors derive from a woman between 18 and 29 years old who had recovered from COVID-19.

The chain is built from TRBV5-1 and TRBJ2-7, with 8 positions matching TRBD1. Trimming took 4 bases from V and 5 from J; bases not matched to a gene: 8. The length of the CDR3 is 14 residues. Germline V gene lookup returns CDR1 SGHRS and CDR2 YFSETQ. CDR3 DNA: TGCGCCAGCAGCATTGGACAGGGTTTGGACGAGCAGTACTTC. Translation: CASSIGQGLDEQYF.

This clone was recorded only once. The chain couples TRBV7-3 to TRBJ2-7, with 9 bases identical to TRBD2. This CDR3 is built from 13 residues. Trimming at V came to 2 bases and at J to 7 bases, leaving 3 bases not matched to a gene. CDR1 is SGHTA and CDR2 is FQGTGA in the germline V gene. CDR3 amino acids: CASSLVAGDEQYV. The CDR3 DNA follows: TGTGCCAGCAGCTTAGTAGCGGGAGATGAGCAGTACGTC.

The chain employs TRBV6-1 and TRBJ2-7; 10 bases match TRBD1. CDR1 MNHNS and CDR2 SASEGT come from the germline V gene. Germline trimming cut 1 base from V and 7 bases from J; bases unmatched to any gene: 10. The CDR3 is 16 residues long. The CDR3 sequence is CASSEVTGTGVEEQYV. CDR3 nucleotides: TGTGCCAGCAGTGAAGTCACTGGGACAGGGGTGGAGGAGCAGTACGTC.

This clone was detected once. The chain is built from TRBV7-9 and TRBJ2-6; D unresolved. V dropped 4 bases and J dropped 0 bases, with 7 bases sitting between them. CDR1 is SEHNR, CDR2 FQNEAQ, per germline (reference sequence). The CDR3 sequence is 15 residues long. CDR3 nucleotide sequence: TGTGCCAGCAGCTCTCAGCGCTCTGGGGCCAACGTCCTGACTTTC. Translating gives CASSSQRSGANVLTF. The variable domain in full, completed from reference TRBV7-9 and TRBJ2-6, reads DTGVSQNPRHKITKRGQNVTFRCDPISEHNRLYWYRQTLGQGPEFLTYFQNEAQLEKSRLLSDRFSAERPKGSFSTLEIQRTEQGDSAMYLCASSSQRSGANVLTFGAGSRLTVL.

The chain employs TRBV2 and TRBJ2-6; D gene unclear. Trimming shortened V by 7 bases and J by 0 bases, and 10 bases separated the two germline ends. Per germline, CDR1 SNHLY and CDR2 FYNNEI. CDR3 length: 15 amino acids. The CDR3 loop is CASIYDGSGANVLTF. The CDR3 nucleotides read TGTGCCAGCATCTACGATGGCTCTGGGGCCAACGTCCTGACTTTC.

This clone turned up a few times. The chain links TRBV5-8 to TRBJ1-5; 7 bases are shared with TRBD1. The trim removed 0 bases at V and 1 base at J, leaving 13 bases unmatched. CDR1 SGHTS and CDR2 YDEGEE come from the germline V gene. The CDR3 is made up of 19 amino acids. As DNA, the CDR3 is TGTGCCAGCAGCTTGGCTTCGGACAGGTTAGGTGGGAGCAATCAGCCCCAGCATTTT. Translation gives CASSLASDRLGGSNQPQHF.

This clone was seen a handful of times. The chain combines TRBV5-1 with TRBJ2-7; D call uncertain. The germline V gene has CDR1 SGHRS and CDR2 YFSETQ. The germline V and J ends were trimmed by 0 bases and 3 bases, with 10 bases remaining between them. The CDR3 runs 14 residues. Written as DNA, the CDR3 is TGCGCCAGCAGCTTGGCAGGCAGGAACTACGAGCAGTACTTC. Its translation is CASSLAGRNYEQYF.

The rearrangement links TRBV10-1 to TRBJ2-7; 8 bases align to TRBD1. J was trimmed by 5 bases and V by 7 bases; bases with no gene match: 10. The CDR3 contains 14 residues. Germline assignment: CDR1 WNHNN and CDR2 SYGVQD (reference sequence). The CDR3 here is CASTGRTGPDEQYF. CDR3 in DNA: TGCGCCAGCACCGGAAGGACAGGGCCAGACGAGCAGTACTTC.

The V gene is TRBV5-5, the J gene TRBJ2-1, with 10 positions matching TRBD2. Germline V gene data show CDR1 as SGHKS and CDR2 as YYEKEE (reference sequence). The CDR3 covers 14 residues. Losses at the gene ends were 3 bases for V and 9 bases for J; bases not matched to a gene: 6. For the CDR3, the DNA is TGTGCCAGCAGCTACCCCAGCGGGAGGGCTGAGCAGTTCTTC. Translated, it gives CASSYPSGRAEQFF. The entire variable domain, with the rest obtained from reference TRBV5-5 and TRBJ2-1, is as follows: DAGVTQSPTHLIKTRGQQVTLRCSPISGHKSVSWYQQVLGQGPQFIFQYYEKEERGRGNFPDRFSARQFPNYSSELNVNALLLGDSALYLCASSYPSGRAEQFFGPGTRLTVL.

This clone was detected only once. J is TRBJ2-2 and V is TRBV11-2, with D unclear. The germline V gene has CDR1 SGHAT and CDR2 FQNNGV. The V and J ends lost 2 bases and 0 bases respectively, with 4 bases between them. The CDR3 length is 14 residues. This chain's CDR3 is CASSLSANTGELFF. DNA of the CDR3: TGTGCCAGCAGCTTATCTGCGAACACCGGGGAGCTGTTTTTT.

This chain uses TRBV7-9 with TRBJ2-6; the match to TRBD1 covers 9 bases. Germline CDR1 SEHNR, CDR2 FQNEAQ (reference sequence). With V trimmed by 8 bases and J by 1 base, 6 bases remained unmatched. The length of the CDR3 is 16 residues. In nucleotides, the CDR3 is TGTGCCAGCGGCGGGACAGGGCGTTCTGGGGCCAACGTCCTGACTTTC. Its protein product is CASGGTGRSGANVLTF.

The CDR3 spells CASSVAGGFGYTF. The DNA for the CDR3 is TGTGCCAGCAGTGTGGCAGGGGGTTTCGGTTACACCTTC. The rearrangement uses TRBV2 and TRBJ1-2, with 7 positions matching TRBD1. Germline V gene sequence: CDR1 SNHLY, CDR2 FYNNEI. This CDR3 is 13 amino acids long. V trimming: 4 bases; J trimming: 11 bases; junction bases outside the gene matches: 10.

The rearrangement uses TRBV7-2 and TRBJ2-7, with TRBD1 matching over 8 bases. There are 15 residues in the CDR3. Germline CDR1 and CDR2: SGHTA and FQGNSA. Trimming cost V 5 bases and J 7 bases; bases outside gene matches: 13. The CDR3 protein is CASSLLGQGIWEQYF. DNA for the CDR3: TGTGCCAGCAGCCTCCTCGGACAGGGCATTTGGGAGCAGTACTTC.

This clone was observed once. V usage is TRBV7-9 and J usage is TRBJ2-7; the D gene is possibly TRBD1 (6 bases). This CDR3 has 12 residues. V was pared by 5 bases and J by 2 bases, with 7 bases between. Germline V gene data show CDR1 as SEHNR and CDR2 as FQNEAQ (reference sequence). CDR3 in amino acids: CASSPGAYEQYF. CDR3 nucleotides: TGTGCCAGCAGCCCAGGGGCCTACGAGCAGTACTTC.

The rearrangement links TRBV19 to TRBJ2-4; no definite D call. The V gene lost 5 bases and the J gene lost 15 bases, with 14 bases spanning the gap. The CDR3 totals 11 residues. CDR1 is LNHDA and CDR2 is SQIVND in the germline V gene (reference sequence). CDR3 DNA sequence: TGTGCCAGTAGTTTAAGAGGCAGTACGTACTTC. As protein: CASSLRGSTYF.

This clone turned up a few times. The chain has TRBV5-4 and TRBJ2-2, with TRBD1 matching 7 bases. Trimming cost V 4 bases and J 3 bases; bases outside gene matches: 12. This CDR3 comprises 17 residues. From germline, CDR1 is SGHNT and CDR2 YYREEE (reference sequence). CDR3 protein: CASSLLTGAAYTGELFF. CDR3 coding DNA: TGTGCCAGCAGCCTTCTAACAGGGGCGGCGTACACCGGGGAGCTGTTTTTT.

A remark on this clone: The same CDR3 can be traced to other DNA sequences in this sample. The V gene is TRBV7-2, the J gene TRBJ2-5, with 8 bases lining up with TRBD2. After removal of 5 bases from V and 1 base from J, the junction contained 6 bases not matched to a gene. Germline loops: CDR1 SGHTA, CDR2 FQGNSA. The CDR3 spans 15 residues. The CDR3 nucleotides read TGTGCCAGCAGCCTAGGCGGGGGGCTCCAAGAGACCCAGTACTTC. This gives the protein CASSLGGGLQETQYF.

This clone was recorded a few times. In nucleotides, the CDR3 is TGTGCCAGTAGGACGACAGGCCCCTGGCATTTT. This encodes CASRTTGPWHF. This chain uses TRBV19 with TRBJ1-5; D may be TRBD1 (6 bases). Trimming took off 6 bases at V and 15 bases at J, with 15 bases between the two ends. This CDR3 is 11 amino acids long. CDR1 and CDR2 from the germline V gene are LNHDA and SQIVND (reference sequence).

This chain connects TRBV3-1 (or the pseudogene TRBV3-2) to TRBJ1-6; the match to TRBD1 covers 10 bases. The CDR3 consists of 17 residues. CDR1 and CDR2 (germline): LGHDT, YNNKEL (reference sequence). V was pared by 4 bases and J by 6 bases, with 9 bases of the junction left unmatched. DNA of the CDR3: TGTGCCAGCAGCCCACTTGGGGGACAGGGGTTTAATTCACCCCTCCACTTT. Protein: CASSPLGGQGFNSPLHF.

The chain joins TRBV4-1 to TRBJ2-1; tentatively, D is TRBD2 (6 bases). The CDR3 sequence is 17 residues long. Trimming left V 2 bases short and J 4 bases short, with 18 bases between. Germline V lookup: CDR1 MGHRA, CDR2 YSYEKL. The CDR3 sequence is CASSQRAVRERYNEQFF. CDR3 sequence (DNA): TGCGCCAGCAGCCAAAGGGCGGTACGGGAGCGATACAATGAGCAGTTCTTC.

The chain joins TRBV5-5 to TRBJ1-2, with a tentative D call TRBD1 (6 bases). V lost 4 bases and J lost 4, with 14 bases in between. This CDR3 is built from 14 residues. Germline CDR1 SGHKS, CDR2 YYEKEE (reference sequence). In DNA form, the CDR3 reads TGTGCCAGCAGCCCCGGGACATTGCTCTATGGCTACACCTTC. Its translation: CASSPGTLLYGYTF.